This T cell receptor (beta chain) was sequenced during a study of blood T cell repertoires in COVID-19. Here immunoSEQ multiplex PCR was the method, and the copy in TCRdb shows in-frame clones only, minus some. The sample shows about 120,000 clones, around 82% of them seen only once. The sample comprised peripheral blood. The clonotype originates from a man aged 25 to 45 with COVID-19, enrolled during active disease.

The CDR3 reads CASSPPGGGAYEQYF. The CDR3 coding sequence is TGTGCCAGCTCACCACCGGGGGGGGGAGCCTACGAGCAGTACTTC. The chain employs TRBV18 and TRBJ2-7; 7 nucleotides line up with TRBD2. Germline V lookup: CDR1 KGHSH, CDR2 LQKENI. V shed 0 bases, J shed 2 bases, and the junction held 4 bases outside the gene matches. The CDR3 sequence is 15 residues long.